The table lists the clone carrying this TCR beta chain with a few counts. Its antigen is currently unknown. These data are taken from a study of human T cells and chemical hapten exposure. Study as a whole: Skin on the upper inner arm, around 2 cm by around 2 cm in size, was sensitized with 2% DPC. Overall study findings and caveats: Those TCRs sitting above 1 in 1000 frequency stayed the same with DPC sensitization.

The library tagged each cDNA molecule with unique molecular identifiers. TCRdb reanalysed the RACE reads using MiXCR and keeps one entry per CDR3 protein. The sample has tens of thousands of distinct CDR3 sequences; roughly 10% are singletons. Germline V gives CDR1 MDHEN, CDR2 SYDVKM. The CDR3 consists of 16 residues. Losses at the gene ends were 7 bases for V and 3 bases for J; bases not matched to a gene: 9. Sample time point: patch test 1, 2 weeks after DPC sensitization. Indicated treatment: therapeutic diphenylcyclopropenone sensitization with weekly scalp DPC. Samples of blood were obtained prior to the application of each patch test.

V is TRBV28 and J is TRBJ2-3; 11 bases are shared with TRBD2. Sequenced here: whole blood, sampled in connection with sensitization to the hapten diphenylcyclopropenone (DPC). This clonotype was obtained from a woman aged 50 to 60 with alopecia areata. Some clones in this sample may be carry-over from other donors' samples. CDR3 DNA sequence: TGTGCCAGCAACTCCATGGTAGCGGGGGGGACAGATACGCAGTATTTT. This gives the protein CASNSMVAGGTDTQYF. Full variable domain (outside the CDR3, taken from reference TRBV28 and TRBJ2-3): DVKVTQSSRYLVKRTGEKVFLECVQDMDHENMFWYRQDPGLGLRLIYFSYDVKMKEKGDIPEGYSVSREKKERFSLILESASTNQTSMYLCASNSMVAGGTDTQYFGPGTRLTVL.